What follows are 18 T cell receptor beta chains derived from one specimen sequenced in a study of T cells in Graves' hyperthyroidism and ophthalmopathy. RNA transcripts yielded amplified TCR beta CDR3 regions. The HTBI primer set served for first-round RT-PCR of the TCR CDR3. TCRdb recomputed calls from the multiplex PCR reads with MiXCR, one row per CDR3 protein. The profile shows about 500,000 distinct CDR3 sequences, over 15% of them singletons. Specimen: blood. These receptors came from a woman under 30 with Graves' ophthalmopathy.

This clonotype was counted ten times or more. The chain couples TRBV11-2 to TRBJ1-1, with TRBD1 identical over 7 bases. The CDR3 runs to 15 residues. V dropped 1 base and J dropped 3; count of bases not matched to a gene: 5. Germline loops: CDR1 SGHAT, CDR2 FQNNGV. In nucleotides, the CDR3 is TGTGCCAGCAGCTTAGTGAGGGGGCGCGACACTGAAGCTTTCTTT. Amino acid sequence: CASSLVRGRDTEAFF.

Notes on this clonotype: The junction does not match germline at one end; this may be a read error. This chain links TRBV29-1 with TRBJ1-2; D uncertain. Germline values: CDR1 SQVTM, CDR2 ANQGSEA. There are 11 residues in the CDR3. The CDR3 sequence is CTVRTNYGYTF. Here the CDR3 DNA reads TGCACCGTTCGAACTAACTATGGCTACACCTTC.

Only a few counts were recorded for this clonotype. The rearrangement links TRBV6-5 to TRBJ2-7; the D gene is possibly TRBD1 (8 bases). The germline V gene has CDR1 MNHEY and CDR2 SVGAGI. Trimming shortened V by 2 bases and J by 1 base, and 12 bases separated the two germline ends. CDR3 length equals 15 residues. The CDR3, as DNA: TGTGCCAGCAGTTACCAACAGGGGGGGTCCTACGAGCAGTACTTC. As protein: CASSYQQGGSYEQYF.

About this clonotype: A much larger clone lies a single base off, so this may be a read error. The genes are TRBV15 and TRBJ1-1, with no clear D. Between the trimmed V and J ends, which lost 0 bases and 1 base, there was a span of 9 bases. This CDR3 comprises 15 residues. Germline V lookup: CDR1 LNHNV, CDR2 YYDKDF (reference sequence). The CDR3 loop is CATSRDREPNTEAFF. The CDR3 DNA follows: TGTGCCACCAGCAGAGATCGAGAACCGAACACTGAAGCTTTCTTT.

The table lists this clonotype with many counts. The chain joins TRBV27 to TRBJ2-1; D call uncertain. The CDR3 is 13 amino acids. Germline assignment: CDR1 MNHEY and CDR2 SMNVEV (reference sequence). Trimming took off 5 bases at V and 4 bases at J, with 9 bases between the two ends. In nucleotides, the CDR3 is TGTGCCAGCAGTCCGACCCGTTACAATGAGCAGTTCTTC. As protein: CASSPTRYNEQFF.

As for this clonotype: The germline gene is not matched at one end of the junction; a read error may be the cause. The V call is TRBV6-5, the J call TRBJ1-2; a weak D match, TRBD1 (6 bases). The germline V gene encodes CDR1 MNHEY and CDR2 SVGAGI. This CDR3 is 14 amino acids long. CDR3 sequence reads: CASSLRTVAYRYTF. Here the CDR3 DNA reads TGTGCCAGCAGTTTAAGGACAGTGGCCTATCGCTACACCTTC.

As to this clonotype: It may be a read error: a sequence one base away is much more abundant. The CDR3 loop reads CVSSAAGTGRHTEAFF. CDR3 DNA: TGTGTCAGCAGTGCCGCCGGGACAGGGCGACACACTGAAGCTTTCTTT. The genes are TRBV2 and TRBJ1-1; 9 bases fit TRBD1. Germline values: CDR1 SNHLY, CDR2 FYNNEI. The CDR3 is 16 residues long.

The J gene is TRBJ2-3, the V gene TRBV29-1, with 7 bases aligning to TRBD1. V was clipped by 7 bases and J by 2 bases; unmatched bases: 3. This CDR3 contains 12 residues. Germline values: CDR1 SQVTM, CDR2 ANQGSEA. This CDR3 is CSEGQNTDTQYF. DNA for the CDR3: TGCAGCGAGGGACAGAACACAGATACGCAGTATTTT.

In this sample, this clonotype turned up many times. V and J are TRBV27 and TRBJ1-2, with 11 bases that match TRBD1. Germline CDR1 and CDR2: MNHEY and SMNVEV (reference sequence). Losses at the gene ends were 2 bases for V and 8 bases for J; bases not matched to a gene: 7. The CDR3 totals 15 residues. The CDR3: CASSLIGQGAEGYTF. The CDR3 bases are TGTGCCAGCAGTTTAATCGGACAGGGGGCTGAGGGCTACACCTTC.

This clonotype was observed at least ten times. V usage is TRBV20-1 and J usage is TRBJ2-5; D perhaps matches TRBD2 (6 bases). This CDR3 contains 14 residues. Germline V CDR1 and CDR2: DFQATT, SNEGSKA (reference sequence). Trimming took off 7 bases at V and 2 bases at J, with 17 bases between the two ends. CDR3 DNA: TGCAGTGGGGCGGGGCAGAGAAAACAAGAGACCCAGTACTTC. Its protein product is CSGAGQRKQETQYF.

The chain links TRBV2 to TRBJ2-2, with TRBD1 identical over 9 bases. J was trimmed by 4 bases and V by 5 bases; bases with no gene match: 5. The CDR3 totals 15 residues. The germline CDR1 and CDR2 sequences are SNHLY and FYNNEI. CDR3 nucleotides: TGTGCCAGCAGTAACACAGGGGGCACCACCGGGGAGCTGTTTTTT. As protein: CASSNTGGTTGELFF.

This clonotype was seen many times. The V call is TRBV6-2 or TRBV6-3, the J call TRBJ2-2, with D hard to call. V was pared by 6 bases and J by 3 bases, with 20 bases between. Germline CDR1 and CDR2: MNHEY and SVGEGT. This CDR3 is 17 amino acids long. For the CDR3, the DNA is TGTGCCAGCAGCTTCCCGACTCTAGTATCGGACACCGGGGAGCTGTTTTTT. It translates to CASSFPTLVSDTGELFF.

The gene calls are TRBV6-1 and TRBJ2-7; TRBD2 matches at 8 bases. This CDR3 comprises 15 residues. CDR1 is MNHNS, CDR2 SASEGT, per germline. With 3 bases clipped from V and 3 bases from J, the junction kept 7 bases outside the gene matches. The CDR3 coding sequence is TGTGCCAGCAGTGATACTCGGGGGGGGGACTACGAGCAGTACTTC. This codes for CASSDTRGGDYEQYF.

This clonotype was observed at least ten times. J is TRBJ2-3 and V is TRBV7-2, with D tentatively TRBD2 (5 bases). CDR3 size: 16 residues. Trimming shortened V by 2 bases and J by 0 bases, and 12 bases separated the two germline ends. Per germline, CDR1 SGHTA and CDR2 FQGNSA. CDR3 DNA: TGTGCCAGCAGCTTAATGGCGGGCCTGAGCACAGATACGCAGTATTTT. This translates into CASSLMAGLSTDTQYF.

In this sample, this clonotype turned up many times. The chain is built from TRBV27 and TRBJ2-7; D uncertain. Germline-derived CDR1 and CDR2 are MNHEY and SMNVEV (reference sequence). V lost 4 bases, J lost 3 bases, and 13 bases lay in between. CDR3 size: 14 residues. In DNA form, the CDR3 reads TGTGCCAGCAGTTCGGAGCTGAGTTTCTACGAGCAGTACTTC. Residues: CASSSELSFYEQYF.

This rearrangement joins TRBV29-1 to TRBJ2-4, with 7 positions matching TRBD1. The CDR3 loop spans 13 amino acids. Germline V gene data show CDR1 as SQVTM and CDR2 as ANQGSEA. With V trimmed by 3 bases and J by 7 bases, 6 bases remained unmatched. CDR3 amino acids: CSVERGLRNIQYF. The CDR3 DNA sequence: TGCAGCGTTGAGAGGGGGCTGAGGAACATTCAGTACTTC.

This rearrangement joins TRBV19 to TRBJ2-3, with D possibly TRBD2 on 5 matching bases. This CDR3 contains 14 residues. CDR1 is LNHDA, CDR2 SQIVND, per germline (reference sequence). Trimming cost V 2 bases and J 4 bases, with 10 bases left between them. The CDR3 loop reads CASSILLEPDTQYF. The CDR3 DNA reads as TGTGCCAGTAGTATACTACTAGAACCAGATACGCAGTATTTT.

This clonotype has ten or more counts. The genes are TRBV6-5 and TRBJ2-5; D is ambiguous. The germline V gene encodes CDR1 MNHEY and CDR2 SVGAGI. The CDR3 totals 12 residues. The V gene lost 0 bases and the J gene lost 6 bases, with 5 bases spanning the gap. The CDR3 DNA reads TGTGCCAGCAGTTACTCCCGCCAGACCCAGTACTTC. Amino acid sequence: CASSYSRQTQYF.